This T cell receptor (beta chain) was observed in a study of T-cell memory formation after mild COVID-19. This clonotype occurred a few times. TCRdb reprocessed the 5' RACE reads with MiXCR, giving one entry per CDR3 protein. The data show 550,000 to 600,000 distinct CDR3 sequences, about 22% seen once. This CDR3 contains 15 residues. The V end lost 5 bases, the J end lost 3 bases, and 14 bases lay between the germline ends. This TCR came from an adult woman who had mild COVID-19 (a few samples of this study predate the infection). Cell type and time point are not known. Sequences were obtained from PBMCs or a T cell subset sorted from them (not recorded which). V gene TRBV12-3 or TRBV12-4 combines with J gene TRBJ2-1, with D possibly matching TRBD2 (7 bases). This CDR3 reads CASSQAGTYYNEQFF. The CDR3 nucleotides are TGTGCCAGCAGTCAAGCGGGGACATACTACAATGAGCAGTTCTTC.